Listed below are T cell receptor beta chains from one sample, sequenced in a study of T cells after yellow fever vaccination. TCRdb re-derived calls from the 5' RACE reads in MiXCR, one entry per CDR3 protein. Among roughly 500,000 distinct CDR3 sequences listed, less than 20% were seen once. The sample in question was PBMCs, obtained 15 days after the yellow fever booster vaccination. The receptors were sampled from a man under 40 who received the YFV17D yellow fever vaccine. Each CDR3 is given with its conserved first and last residue. The D gene is left open where the match is weak. Not every row has a clone size; where given, it reads once, few, many or a size class.

d_gene	abundance	v_gene	j_gene	CDR3aa	CDR3nt
-	few	TRBV20-1	TRBJ2-1	CSAPNTSFYNEQFF	TGCAGTGCTCCGAATACCTCTTTTTACAATGAGCAGTTCTTC
-	-	TRBV6-2/TRBV6-3	TRBJ2-3	CASSYSLEVSDETDTQYF	TGTGCCAGCAGTTACAGCCTGGAAGTGAGTGACGAGACAGATACGCAGTATTTT
-	few	TRBV20-1	TRBJ2-1	CSARDQSNTNEQFF	TGCAGTGCTAGAGATCAATCTAACACCAATGAGCAGTTCTTC
-	-	TRBV20-1	TRBJ1-1	CSASRRVITEAFF	TGCAGTGCTAGCCGCCGGGTTATCACTGAAGCTTTCTTT
TRBD1	-	TRBV3-1	TRBJ2-4	CASSQDGTGWLAKNIQYF	TGTGCCAGCAGCCAAGATGGGACAGGGTGGCTAGCCAAAAACATTCAGTACTTC
TRBD2	-	TRBV19	TRBJ2-1	CASSTFGTSASNEQFF	TGTGCCAGTAGTACGTTTGGGACTAGCGCCTCCAATGAGCAGTTCTTC
-	-	TRBV7-2	TRBJ2-7	CASSLEGGILSYEQYF	TGTGCCAGCAGCTTAGAGGGGGGAATCCTCTCCTACGAGCAGTACTTC
TRBD1	-	TRBV15	TRBJ2-5	CATSRGDRGTQETQYF	TGTGCCACCAGCAGAGGCGACAGGGGGACCCAAGAGACCCAGTACTTC
-	few	TRBV20-1	TRBJ2-3	CSGFGSKGTDTQYF	TGCAGTGGGTTCGGGAGTAAAGGCACAGATACGCAGTATTTT
-	few	TRBV20-1	TRBJ2-6	CSASPRQPSGANVLTF	TGCAGTGCTAGTCCTCGACAGCCCTCTGGGGCCAACGTCCTGACTTTC
-	-	TRBV10-3	TRBJ2-1	CATGQLSNEQFF	TGTGCCACCGGACAGCTATCCAATGAGCAGTTCTTC
-	-	TRBV12-3/TRBV12-4	TRBJ2-3	CASSSREGRVDTQYF	TGTGCCAGCAGTTCCCGTGAGGGGCGCGTAGATACGCAGTATTTT
TRBD1	-	TRBV6-2/TRBV6-3	TRBJ2-3	CATNPTGATDTQYF	TGTGCCACGAACCCGACAGGGGCGACAGATACGCAGTATTTT
TRBD1	few	TRBV5-1	TRBJ2-3	CARTGDVATDTQYF	TGCGCCAGAACAGGGGACGTAGCCACAGATACGCAGTATTTT
TRBD2	many	TRBV7-3	TRBJ2-1	CASSLGSSGSNEQFF	TGTGCCAGCAGCTTAGGCTCTAGCGGGAGTAATGAGCAGTTCTTC
-	few	TRBV5-6	TRBJ1-1	CASSRGGRDEAFF	TGTGCCAGCAGCCGTGGGGGGCGGGATGAAGCTTTCTTT
TRBD1	few	TRBV5-1	TRBJ1-4	CASSPPGGTGVEKLFF	TGCGCCAGCAGCCCACCCGGAGGGACAGGGGTTGAAAAACTGTTTTTT
-	few	TRBV5-1	TRBJ2-4	CASSSEQPTKNIQYF	TGCGCCAGCAGCTCCGAACAACCGACTAAAAACATTCAGTACTTC
-	-	TRBV20-1	TRBJ2-3	CSARDHVSSTDTQYF	TGCAGTGCTAGAGATCACGTTAGCAGCACAGATACGCAGTATTTT
-	few	TRBV15	TRBJ2-5	CATQLDTQETQYF	TGTGCCACACAGCTGGACACGCAAGAGACCCAGTACTTC
TRBD2	few	TRBV10-3	TRBJ2-3	CAISSTSGSTDTQYF	TGTGCCATCAGTTCGACTAGCGGGAGCACAGATACGCAGTATTTT
TRBD2	few	TRBV20-1	TRBJ2-7	CSAHGLAASYEQYF	TGCAGTGCCCACGGACTAGCGGCCTCCTACGAGCAGTACTTC
-	-	TRBV29-1	TRBJ2-1	CSVPNPDSYNEQFF	TGCAGCGTACCGAACCCCGACAGTTACAATGAGCAGTTCTTC
-	few	TRBV28	TRBJ2-1	CASSLDSTPYNEQFF	TGTGCCAGCAGTCTCGACTCCACACCTTACAATGAGCAGTTCTTC
-	-	TRBV12-3/TRBV12-4	TRBJ2-5	CASSLGATGETQYF	TGTGCCAGCAGCCTTGGGGCTACCGGAGAGACCCAGTACTTC
-	few	TRBV5-1	TRBJ1-2	CASSLDFYGYTF	TGCGCCAGCAGCTTGGATTTCTATGGCTACACCTTC
-	-	TRBV5-1	TRBJ1-1	CASSLANSEGTEAFF	TGCGCCAGCAGCTTGGCCAACAGCGAGGGGACTGAAGCTTTCTTT
-	once	TRBV20-1	TRBJ2-5	CSATVGWYQETQYF	TGCAGTGCAACCGTGGGATGGTACCAAGAGACCCAGTACTTC
-	few	TRBV6-1	TRBJ1-2	CASRQDRTYGYTF	TGTGCCAGCAGACAAGACAGAACGTATGGCTACACCTTC
-	-	TRBV3-1	TRBJ2-4	CASSPRVRGAKNIQYF	TGTGCCAGCAGCCCCAGGGTAAGGGGAGCCAAAAACATTCAGTACTTC
-	-	TRBV6-5	TRBJ1-1	CASSYGRDTEAFF	TGTGCCAGCAGTTACGGTCGCGACACTGAAGCTTTCTTT
-	few	TRBV7-2	TRBJ2-5	CASSLLLGTPVSYF	TGTGCCAGCAGCTTACTTCTCGGGACTCCGGTTTCGTACTTC
-	-	TRBV3-1	TRBJ2-1	CASSQDAGRGNEQFF	TGTGCCAGCAGCCAAGACGCGGGGAGAGGTAATGAGCAGTTCTTC
-	few	TRBV20-1	TRBJ1-1	CSGRQGNTEAFF	TGCAGTGGGAGGCAGGGGAACACTGAAGCTTTCTTT
-	few	TRBV11-2	TRBJ2-3	CASSLELQRDTQYF	TGTGCCAGCAGCTTAGAACTACAGCGGGATACGCAGTATTTT
TRBD1	-	TRBV12-3/TRBV12-4	TRBJ2-3	CASTPTGDTQYF	TGTGCCAGCACCCCGACAGGGGATACGCAGTATTTT
-	few	TRBV11-1	TRBJ2-7	CASSPSKGTSLTPGEQYF	TGTGCCAGCAGCCCATCCAAAGGAACGTCACTAACCCCAGGGGAGCAGTACTTC
TRBD2	-	TRBV20-1	TRBJ2-3	CSATLTSGTGDTQYF	TGCAGTGCTACTCTGACTAGCGGGACGGGAGATACGCAGTATTTT
TRBD2	few	TRBV20-1	TRBJ2-1	CSARIRDYLTDF	TGCAGTGCTAGAATAAGGGACTATCTTACGGACTTC
TRBD1	few	TRBV7-3	TRBJ2-2	CASSLRQGTGELFF	TGTGCCAGCAGCTTACGACAGGGGACCGGGGAGCTGTTTTTT
TRBD1	few	TRBV12-3/TRBV12-4	TRBJ2-4	CASSSRGAKNIQYF	TGTGCCAGCAGTAGCAGGGGGGCCAAAAACATTCAGTACTTC
-	-	TRBV5-1	TRBJ2-1	CASSPRTSLENEQFF	TGCGCCAGCAGCCCTAGGACGTCTCTGGAGAATGAGCAGTTCTTC
-	few	TRBV20-1	TRBJ2-7	CSAHSVSSYEQYF	TGCAGTGCCCACTCAGTTAGCTCCTACGAGCAGTACTTC
TRBD2	few	TRBV15	TRBJ2-7	CATSHLGGRAYEQYF	TGTGCCACCAGCCACTTGGGCGGGAGGGCCTACGAGCAGTACTTC